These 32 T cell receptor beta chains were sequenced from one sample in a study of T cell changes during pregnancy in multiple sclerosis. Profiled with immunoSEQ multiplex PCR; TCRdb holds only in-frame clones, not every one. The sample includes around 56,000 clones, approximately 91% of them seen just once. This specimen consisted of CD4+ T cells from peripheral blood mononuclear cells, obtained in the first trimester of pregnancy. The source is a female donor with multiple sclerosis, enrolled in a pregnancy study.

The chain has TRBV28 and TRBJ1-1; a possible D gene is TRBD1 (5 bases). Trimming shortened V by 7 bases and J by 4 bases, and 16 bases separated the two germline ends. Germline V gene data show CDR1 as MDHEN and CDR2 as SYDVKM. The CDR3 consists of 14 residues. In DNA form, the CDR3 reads TGTGCCAGCACCCCCCCGGGGGGGAGCACTGAAGCTTTCTTT. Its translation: CASTPPGGSTEAFF. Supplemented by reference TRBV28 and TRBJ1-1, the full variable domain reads DVKVTQSSRYLVKRTGEKVFLECVQDMDHENMFWYRQDPGLGLRLIYFSYDVKMKEKGDIPEGYSVSREKKERFSLILESASTNQTSMYLCASTPPGGSTEAFFGQGTRLTVV.

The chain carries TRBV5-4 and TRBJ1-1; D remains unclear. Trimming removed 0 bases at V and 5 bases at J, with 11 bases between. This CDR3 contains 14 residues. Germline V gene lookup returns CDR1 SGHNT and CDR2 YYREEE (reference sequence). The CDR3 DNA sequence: TGTGCCAGCAGCTTGGCCAGCTCGAGGACTGAAGCTTTCTTT. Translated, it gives CASSLASSRTEAFF. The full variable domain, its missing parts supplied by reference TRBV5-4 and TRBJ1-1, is ETGVTQSPTHLIKTRGQQVTLRCSSQSGHNTVSWYQQALGQGPQFIFQYYREEENGRGNFPPRFSGLQFPNYSSELNVNALELDDSALYLCASSLASSRTEAFFGQGTRLTVV.

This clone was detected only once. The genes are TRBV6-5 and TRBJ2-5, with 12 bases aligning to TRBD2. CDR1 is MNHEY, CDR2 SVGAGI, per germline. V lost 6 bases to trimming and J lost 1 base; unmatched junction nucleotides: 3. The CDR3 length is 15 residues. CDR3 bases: TGTGCCAGCAGCGCACTAGCGGGGGGCCAAGAGACCCAGTACTTC. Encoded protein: CASSALAGGQETQYF.

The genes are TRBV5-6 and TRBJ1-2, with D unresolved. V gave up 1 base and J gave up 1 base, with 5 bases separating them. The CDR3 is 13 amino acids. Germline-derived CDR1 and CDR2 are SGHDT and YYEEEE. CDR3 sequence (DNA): TGTGCCAGCAGCTTGCCGTATAACTATGGCTACACCTTC. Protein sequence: CASSLPYNYGYTF.

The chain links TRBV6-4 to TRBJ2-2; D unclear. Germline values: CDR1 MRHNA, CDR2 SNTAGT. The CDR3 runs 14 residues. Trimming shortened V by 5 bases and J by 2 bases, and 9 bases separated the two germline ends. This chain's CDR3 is CASSFEVNTGELFF. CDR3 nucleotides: TGTGCCAGCAGTTTCGAGGTCAACACCGGGGAGCTGTTTTTT.

The CDR3 is CASSLQGQNQPQHF. Written as DNA, the CDR3 is TGTGCCAGCAGTTTACAGGGTCAGAATCAGCCCCAGCATTTT. The chain has TRBV6-6 and TRBJ1-5; perhaps TRBD1 as D (6 bases). V lost 4 bases, J lost 4 bases, and 11 bases lay in between. CDR1 MNHNY and CDR2 SVGAGI come from the germline V gene (reference sequence). The CDR3 spans 14 residues.

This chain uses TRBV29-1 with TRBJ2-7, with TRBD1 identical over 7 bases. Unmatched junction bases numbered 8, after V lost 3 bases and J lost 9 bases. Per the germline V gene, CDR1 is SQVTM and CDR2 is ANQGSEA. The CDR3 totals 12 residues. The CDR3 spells CSVEVQGVRQYF. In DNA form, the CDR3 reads TGCAGCGTTGAGGTGCAGGGGGTACGGCAGTACTTC.

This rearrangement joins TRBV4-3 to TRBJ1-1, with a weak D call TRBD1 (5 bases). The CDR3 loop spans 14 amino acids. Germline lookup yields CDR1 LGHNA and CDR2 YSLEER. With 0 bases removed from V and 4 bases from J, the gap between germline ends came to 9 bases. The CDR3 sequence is CASSQDGGATEAFF. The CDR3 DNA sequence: TGCGCCAGCAGCCAAGATGGAGGGGCCACTGAAGCTTTCTTT.

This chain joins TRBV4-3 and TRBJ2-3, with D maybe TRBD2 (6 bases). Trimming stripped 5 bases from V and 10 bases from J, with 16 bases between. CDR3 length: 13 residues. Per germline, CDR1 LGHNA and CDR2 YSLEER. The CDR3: CASSFRTGEAQYF. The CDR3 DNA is TGCGCCAGCAGCTTTCGGACGGGGGAAGCGCAGTATTTT.

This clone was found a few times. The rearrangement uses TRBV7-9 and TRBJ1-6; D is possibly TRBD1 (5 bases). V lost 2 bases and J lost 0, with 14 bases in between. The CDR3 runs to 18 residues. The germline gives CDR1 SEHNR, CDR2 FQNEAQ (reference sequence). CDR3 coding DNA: TGTGCCAGCAGCTTAATACAGGTCCCGAGCTCCTATAATTCACCCCTCCACTTT. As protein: CASSLIQVPSSYNSPLHF.

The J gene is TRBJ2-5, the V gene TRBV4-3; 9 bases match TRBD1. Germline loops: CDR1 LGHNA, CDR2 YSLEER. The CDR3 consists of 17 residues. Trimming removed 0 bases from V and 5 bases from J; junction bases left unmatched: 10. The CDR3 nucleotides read TGCGCCAGCAGCCAAGAGGGGACAGGGAGGCTCAGGGAGACCCAGTACTTC. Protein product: CASSQEGTGRLRETQYF.

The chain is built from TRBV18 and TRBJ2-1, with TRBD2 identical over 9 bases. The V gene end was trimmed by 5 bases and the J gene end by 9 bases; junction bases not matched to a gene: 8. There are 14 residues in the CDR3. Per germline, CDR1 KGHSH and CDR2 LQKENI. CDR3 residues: CASSNSGGPPEQFF. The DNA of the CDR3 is TGTGCCAGCTCAAATAGCGGGGGCCCACCTGAGCAGTTCTTC.

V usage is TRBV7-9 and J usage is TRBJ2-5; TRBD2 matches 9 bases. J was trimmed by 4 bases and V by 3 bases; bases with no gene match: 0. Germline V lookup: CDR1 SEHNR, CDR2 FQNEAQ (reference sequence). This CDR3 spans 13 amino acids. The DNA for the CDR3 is TGTGCCAGCAGCTTTAGCGGGGGAGAGACCCAGTACTTC. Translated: CASSFSGGETQYF.

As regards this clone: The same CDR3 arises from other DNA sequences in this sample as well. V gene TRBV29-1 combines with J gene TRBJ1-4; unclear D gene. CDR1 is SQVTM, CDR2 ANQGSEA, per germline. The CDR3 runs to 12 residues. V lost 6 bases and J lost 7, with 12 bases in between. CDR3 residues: CSVGKRGEKLFF. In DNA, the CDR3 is TGCAGCGTGGGGAAACGGGGTGAAAAACTGTTTTTT.

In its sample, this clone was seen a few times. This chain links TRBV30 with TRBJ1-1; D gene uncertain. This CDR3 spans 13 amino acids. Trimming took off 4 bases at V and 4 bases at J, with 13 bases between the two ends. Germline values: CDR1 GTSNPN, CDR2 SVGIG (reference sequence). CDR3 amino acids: CAWKRRVVTEAFF. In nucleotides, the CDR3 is TGTGCCTGGAAACGGAGGGTTGTCACTGAAGCTTTCTTT.

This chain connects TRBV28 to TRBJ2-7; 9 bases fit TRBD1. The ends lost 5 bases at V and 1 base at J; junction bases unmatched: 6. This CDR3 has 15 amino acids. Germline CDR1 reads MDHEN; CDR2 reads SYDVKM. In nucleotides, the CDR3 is TGTGCCAGCAGTGTGGGGACAGGGTGGTCCTACGAGCAGTACTTC. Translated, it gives CASSVGTGWSYEQYF.

CDR3 protein: CAWRGTGRPTDTQYF. The CDR3 nucleotides are TGTGCCTGGCGCGGGACGGGACGGCCCACAGATACGCAGTATTTT. V usage is TRBV30 and J usage is TRBJ2-3; D may be TRBD2 (6 bases). CDR1 and CDR2 from the germline V gene are GTSNPN and SVGIG (reference sequence). There are 15 residues in the CDR3. The V end was cut by 5 bases, the J end by 2 bases, with 17 bases between.

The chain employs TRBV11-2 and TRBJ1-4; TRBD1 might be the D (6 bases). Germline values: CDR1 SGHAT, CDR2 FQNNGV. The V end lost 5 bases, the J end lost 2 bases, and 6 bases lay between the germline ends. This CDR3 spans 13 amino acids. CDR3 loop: CASSRGTNEKLFF. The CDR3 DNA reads TGTGCCAGCAGCAGGGGGACTAATGAAAAACTGTTTTTT.

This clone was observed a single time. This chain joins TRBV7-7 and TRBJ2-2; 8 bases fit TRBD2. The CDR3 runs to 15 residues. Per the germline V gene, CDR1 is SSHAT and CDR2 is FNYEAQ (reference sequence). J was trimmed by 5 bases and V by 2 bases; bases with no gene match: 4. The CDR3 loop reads CASSLLTGGTGELFF. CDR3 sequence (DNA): TGTGCCAGCAGCTTATTGACGGGAGGGACCGGGGAGCTGTTTTTT.

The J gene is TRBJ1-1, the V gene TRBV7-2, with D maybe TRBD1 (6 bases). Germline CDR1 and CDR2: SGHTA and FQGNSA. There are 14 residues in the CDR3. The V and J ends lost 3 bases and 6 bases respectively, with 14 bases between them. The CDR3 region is CASSFQGMGAEAFF. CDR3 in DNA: TGTGCCAGCAGCTTCCAGGGGATGGGCGCTGAAGCTTTCTTT.

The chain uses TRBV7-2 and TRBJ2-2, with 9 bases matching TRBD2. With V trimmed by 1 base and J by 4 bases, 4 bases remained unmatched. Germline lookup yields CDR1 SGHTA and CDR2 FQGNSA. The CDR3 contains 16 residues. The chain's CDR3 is CASSLGIAGVTGELFF. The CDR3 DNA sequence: TGTGCCAGCAGCTTAGGAATAGCGGGGGTCACCGGGGAGCTGTTTTTT. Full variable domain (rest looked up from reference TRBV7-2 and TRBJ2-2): GAGVSQSPSNKVTEKGKDVELRCDPISGHTALYWYRQSLGQGLEFLIYFQGNSAPDKSGLPSDRFSAERTGGSVSTLTIQRTQQEDSAVYLCASSLGIAGVTGELFFGEGSRLTVL.

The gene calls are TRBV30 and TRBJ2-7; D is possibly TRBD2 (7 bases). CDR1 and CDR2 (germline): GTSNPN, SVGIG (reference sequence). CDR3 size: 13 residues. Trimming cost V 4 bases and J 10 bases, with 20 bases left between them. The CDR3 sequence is CAWTRGRGTEQYF. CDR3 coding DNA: TGTGCCTGGACCCGAGGGAGGGGGACGGAACAGTACTTC.

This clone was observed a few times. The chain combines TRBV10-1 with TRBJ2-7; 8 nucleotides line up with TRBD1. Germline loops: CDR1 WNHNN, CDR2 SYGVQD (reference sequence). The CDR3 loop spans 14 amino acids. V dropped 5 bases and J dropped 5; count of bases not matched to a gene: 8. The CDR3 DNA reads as TGCGCCAGCAGTCCGGGACAGGTCGTCCACGAGCAGTACTTC. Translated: CASSPGQVVHEQYF.

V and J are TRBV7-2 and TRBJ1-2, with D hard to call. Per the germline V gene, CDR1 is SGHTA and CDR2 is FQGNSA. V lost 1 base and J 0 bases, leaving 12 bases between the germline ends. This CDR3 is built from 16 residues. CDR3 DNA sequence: TGTGCCAGCAGCTTAGAGAGACACCCAGCTAACTATGGCTACACCTTC. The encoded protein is CASSLERHPANYGYTF.

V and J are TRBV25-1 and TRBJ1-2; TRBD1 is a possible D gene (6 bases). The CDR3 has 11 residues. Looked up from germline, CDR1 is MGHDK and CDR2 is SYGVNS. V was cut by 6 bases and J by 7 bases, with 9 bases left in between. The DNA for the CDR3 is TGTGCCAGCAGAACAGGGTTTGGCTACACCTTC. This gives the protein CASRTGFGYTF.

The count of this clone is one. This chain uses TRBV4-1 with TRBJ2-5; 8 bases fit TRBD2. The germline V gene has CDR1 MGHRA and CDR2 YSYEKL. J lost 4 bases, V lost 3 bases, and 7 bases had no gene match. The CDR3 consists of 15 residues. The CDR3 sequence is CASSHPYRGGETQYF. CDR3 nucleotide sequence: TGCGCCAGCAGCCACCCTTATCGGGGGGGAGAGACCCAGTACTTC.

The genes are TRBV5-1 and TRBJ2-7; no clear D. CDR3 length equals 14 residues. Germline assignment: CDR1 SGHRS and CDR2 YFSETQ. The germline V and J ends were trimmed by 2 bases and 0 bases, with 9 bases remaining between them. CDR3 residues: CASSFLPGSYEQYF. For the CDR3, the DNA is TGCGCCAGCAGCTTTCTCCCGGGCTCCTACGAGCAGTACTTC.

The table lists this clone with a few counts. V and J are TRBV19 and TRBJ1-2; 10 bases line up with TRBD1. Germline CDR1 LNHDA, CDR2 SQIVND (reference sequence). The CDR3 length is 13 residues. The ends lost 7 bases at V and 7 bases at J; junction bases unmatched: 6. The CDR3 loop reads CASTDRGRGGYTF. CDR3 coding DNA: TGTGCCAGTACCGACAGGGGGCGAGGTGGCTACACCTTC. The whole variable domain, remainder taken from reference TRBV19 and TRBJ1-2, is DGGITQSPKYLFRKEGQNVTLSCEQNLNHDAMYWYRQDPGQGLRLIYYSQIVNDFQKGDIAEGYSVSREKKESFPLTVTSAQKNPTAFYLCASTDRGRGGYTFGSGTRLTVV.

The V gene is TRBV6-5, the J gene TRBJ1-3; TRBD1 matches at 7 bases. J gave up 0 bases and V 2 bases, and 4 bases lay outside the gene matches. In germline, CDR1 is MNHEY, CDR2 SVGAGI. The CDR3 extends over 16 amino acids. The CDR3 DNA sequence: TGTGCCAGCAGTTACACTGGGACAGCCTCTGGAAACACCATATATTTT. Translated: CASSYTGTASGNTIYF.

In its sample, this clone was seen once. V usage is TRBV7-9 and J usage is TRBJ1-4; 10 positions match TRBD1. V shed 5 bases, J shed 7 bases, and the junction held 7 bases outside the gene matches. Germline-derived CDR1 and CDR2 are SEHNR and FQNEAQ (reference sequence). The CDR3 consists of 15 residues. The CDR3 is CASSPWDRGIEKLFF. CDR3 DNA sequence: TGTGCCAGCAGCCCCTGGGACAGGGGAATTGAAAAACTGTTTTTT. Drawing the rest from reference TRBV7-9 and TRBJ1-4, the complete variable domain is DTGVSQNPRHKITKRGQNVTFRCDPISEHNRLYWYRQTLGQGPEFLTYFQNEAQLEKSRLLSDRFSAERPKGSFSTLEIQRTEQGDSAMYLCASSPWDRGIEKLFFGSGTQLSVL.

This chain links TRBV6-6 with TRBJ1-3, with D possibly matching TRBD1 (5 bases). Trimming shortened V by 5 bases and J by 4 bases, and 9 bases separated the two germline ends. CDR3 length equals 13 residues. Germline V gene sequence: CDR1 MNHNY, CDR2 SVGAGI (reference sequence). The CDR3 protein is CASSHAGGNTIYF. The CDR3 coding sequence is TGTGCCAGCAGTCATGCAGGGGGAAACACCATATATTTT.

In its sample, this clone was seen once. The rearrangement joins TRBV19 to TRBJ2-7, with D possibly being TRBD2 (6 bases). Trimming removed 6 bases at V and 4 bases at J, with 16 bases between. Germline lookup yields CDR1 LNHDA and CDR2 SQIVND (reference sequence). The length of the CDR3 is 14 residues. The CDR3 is CASSPSGEVYEQYF. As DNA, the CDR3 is TGTGCCAGTAGCCCCTCGGGGGAGGTTTACGAGCAGTACTTC.